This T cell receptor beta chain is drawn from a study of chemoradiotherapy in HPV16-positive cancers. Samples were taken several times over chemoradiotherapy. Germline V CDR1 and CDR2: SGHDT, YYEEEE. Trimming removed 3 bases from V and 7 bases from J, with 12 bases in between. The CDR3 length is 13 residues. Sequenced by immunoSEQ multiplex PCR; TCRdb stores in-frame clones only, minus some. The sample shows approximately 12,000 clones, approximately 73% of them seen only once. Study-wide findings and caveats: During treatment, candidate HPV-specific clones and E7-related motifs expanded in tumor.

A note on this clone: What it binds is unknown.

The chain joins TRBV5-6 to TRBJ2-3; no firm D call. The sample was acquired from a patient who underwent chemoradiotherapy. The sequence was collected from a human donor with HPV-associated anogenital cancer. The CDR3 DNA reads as TGTGCCAGCAGCTACTCGACGGGCAATACGCAGTATTTT. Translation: CASSYSTGNTQYF. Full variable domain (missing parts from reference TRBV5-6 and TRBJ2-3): DAGVTQSPTHLIKTRGQQVTLRCSPKSGHDTVSWYQQALGQGPQFIFQYYEEEERQRGNFPDRFSGHQFPNYSSELNVNALLLGDSALYLCASSYSTGNTQYFGPGTRLTVL.